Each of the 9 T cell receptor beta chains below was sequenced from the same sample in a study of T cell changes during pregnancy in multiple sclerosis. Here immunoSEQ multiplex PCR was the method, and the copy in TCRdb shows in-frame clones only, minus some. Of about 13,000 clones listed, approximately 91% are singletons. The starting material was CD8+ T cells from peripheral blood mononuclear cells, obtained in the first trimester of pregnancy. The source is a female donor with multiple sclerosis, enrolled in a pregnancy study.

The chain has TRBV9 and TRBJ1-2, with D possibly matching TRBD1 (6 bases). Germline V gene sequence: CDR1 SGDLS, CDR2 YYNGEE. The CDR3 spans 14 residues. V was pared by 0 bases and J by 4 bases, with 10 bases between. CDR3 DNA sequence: TGTGCCAGCAGCGTAGGAGGGGGGGGCTATGGCTACACCTTC. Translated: CASSVGGGGYGYTF.

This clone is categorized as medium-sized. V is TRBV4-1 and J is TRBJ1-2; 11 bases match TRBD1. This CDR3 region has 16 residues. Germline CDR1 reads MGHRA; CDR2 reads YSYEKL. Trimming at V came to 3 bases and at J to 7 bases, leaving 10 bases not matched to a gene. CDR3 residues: CASSHIQGQGAGGYTF. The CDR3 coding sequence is TGCGCCAGCAGCCATATCCAAGGACAGGGGGCGGGTGGCTACACCTTC.

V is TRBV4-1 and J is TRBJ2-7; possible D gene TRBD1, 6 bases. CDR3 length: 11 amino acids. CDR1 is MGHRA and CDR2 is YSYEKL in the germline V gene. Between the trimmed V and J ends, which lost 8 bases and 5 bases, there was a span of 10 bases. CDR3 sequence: CASQGTNEQYF. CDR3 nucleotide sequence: TGCGCCAGCCAGGGGACAAACGAGCAGTACTTC.

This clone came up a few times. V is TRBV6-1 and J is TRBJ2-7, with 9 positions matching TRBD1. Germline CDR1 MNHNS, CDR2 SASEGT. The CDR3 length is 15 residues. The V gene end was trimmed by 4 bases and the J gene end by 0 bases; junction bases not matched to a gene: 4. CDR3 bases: TGTGCCAGCAGTGTCGGGACAGGGACCTCCTACGAGCAGTACTTC. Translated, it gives CASSVGTGTSYEQYF.

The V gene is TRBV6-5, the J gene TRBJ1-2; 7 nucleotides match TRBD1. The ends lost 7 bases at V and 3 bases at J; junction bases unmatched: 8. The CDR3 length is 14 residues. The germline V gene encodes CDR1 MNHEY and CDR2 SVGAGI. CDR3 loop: CASTAGTEDYGYTF. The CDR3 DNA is TGTGCCAGCACCGCCGGGACAGAGGACTATGGCTACACCTTC.

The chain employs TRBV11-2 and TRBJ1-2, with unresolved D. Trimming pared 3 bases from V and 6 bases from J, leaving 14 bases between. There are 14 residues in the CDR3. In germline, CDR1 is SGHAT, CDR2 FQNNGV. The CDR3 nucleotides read TGTGCCAGCAGCTTCGTGGGAGGGTTAGATGGCTACACCTTC. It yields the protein CASSFVGGLDGYTF.

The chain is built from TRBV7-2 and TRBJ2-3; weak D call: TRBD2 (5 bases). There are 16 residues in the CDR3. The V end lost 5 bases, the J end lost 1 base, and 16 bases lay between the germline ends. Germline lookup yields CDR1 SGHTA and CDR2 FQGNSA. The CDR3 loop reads CASSGSLLRGTDTQYF. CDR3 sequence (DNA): TGTGCCAGCAGCGGAAGTCTGTTGCGGGGCACAGATACGCAGTATTTT.

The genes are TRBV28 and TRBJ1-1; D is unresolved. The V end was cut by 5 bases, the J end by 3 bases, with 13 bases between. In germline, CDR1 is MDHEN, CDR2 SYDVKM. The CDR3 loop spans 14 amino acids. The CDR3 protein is CASSPWRGDTEAFF. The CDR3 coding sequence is TGTGCCAGCAGTCCGTGGCGGGGAGACACTGAAGCTTTCTTT. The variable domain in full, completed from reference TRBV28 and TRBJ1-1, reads DVKVTQSSRYLVKRTGEKVFLECVQDMDHENMFWYRQDPGLGLRLIYFSYDVKMKEKGDIPEGYSVSREKKERFSLILESASTNQTSMYLCASSPWRGDTEAFFGQGTRLTVV.

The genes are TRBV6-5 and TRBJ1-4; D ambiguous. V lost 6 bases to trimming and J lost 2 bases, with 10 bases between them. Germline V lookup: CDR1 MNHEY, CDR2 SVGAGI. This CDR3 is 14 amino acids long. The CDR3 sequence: CASSPLGTNEKLFF. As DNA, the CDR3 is TGTGCCAGCAGCCCCCTCGGGACTAATGAAAAACTGTTTTTT.